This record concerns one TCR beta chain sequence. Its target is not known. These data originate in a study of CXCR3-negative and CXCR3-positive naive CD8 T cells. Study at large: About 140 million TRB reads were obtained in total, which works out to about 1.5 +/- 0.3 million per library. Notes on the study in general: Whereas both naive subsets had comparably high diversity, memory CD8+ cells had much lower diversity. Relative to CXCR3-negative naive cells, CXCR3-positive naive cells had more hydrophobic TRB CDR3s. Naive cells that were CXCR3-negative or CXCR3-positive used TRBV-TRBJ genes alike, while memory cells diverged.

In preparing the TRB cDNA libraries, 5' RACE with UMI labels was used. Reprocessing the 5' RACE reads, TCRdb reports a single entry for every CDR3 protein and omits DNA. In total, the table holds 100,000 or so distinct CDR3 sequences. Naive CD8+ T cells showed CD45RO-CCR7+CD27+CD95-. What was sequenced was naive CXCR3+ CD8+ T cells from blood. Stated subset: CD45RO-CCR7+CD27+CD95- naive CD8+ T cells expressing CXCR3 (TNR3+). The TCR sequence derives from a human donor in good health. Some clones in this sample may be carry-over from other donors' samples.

CDR3 sequence: CASSQASREQYF. The chain employs TRBV3-1 and TRBJ2-7. The germline V gene encodes CDR1 LGHDT and CDR2 YNNKEL (reference sequence). CDR3 length: 12 residues.